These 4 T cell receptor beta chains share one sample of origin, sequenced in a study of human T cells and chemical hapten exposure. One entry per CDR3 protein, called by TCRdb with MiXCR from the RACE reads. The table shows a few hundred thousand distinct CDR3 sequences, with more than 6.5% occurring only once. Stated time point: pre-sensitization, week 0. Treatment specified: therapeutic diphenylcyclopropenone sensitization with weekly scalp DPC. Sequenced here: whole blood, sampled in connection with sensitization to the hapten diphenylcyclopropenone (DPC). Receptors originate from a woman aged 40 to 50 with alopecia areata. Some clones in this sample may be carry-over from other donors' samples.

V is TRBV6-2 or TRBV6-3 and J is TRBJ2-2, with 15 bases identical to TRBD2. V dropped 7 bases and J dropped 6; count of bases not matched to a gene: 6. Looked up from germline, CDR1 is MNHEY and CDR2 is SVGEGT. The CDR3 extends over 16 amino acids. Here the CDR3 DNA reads TGTGCCAGCACCCAGGGACTAGCGGGAGGACCCGGGGAGCTGTTTTTT. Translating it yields CASTQGLAGGPGELFF.

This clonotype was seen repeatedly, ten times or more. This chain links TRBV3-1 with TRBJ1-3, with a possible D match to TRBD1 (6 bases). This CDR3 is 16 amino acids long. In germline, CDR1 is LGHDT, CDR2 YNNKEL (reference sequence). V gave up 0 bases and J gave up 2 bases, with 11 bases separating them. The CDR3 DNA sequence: TGTGCCAGCAGCCAAGATTTTCCAGGGGCTGGAAACACCATATATTTT. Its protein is CASSQDFPGAGNTIYF.

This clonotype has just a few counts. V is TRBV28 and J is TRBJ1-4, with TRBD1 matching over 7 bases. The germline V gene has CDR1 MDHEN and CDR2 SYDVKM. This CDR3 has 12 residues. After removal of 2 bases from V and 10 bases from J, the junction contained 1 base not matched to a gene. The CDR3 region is CASSLNRGKLFF. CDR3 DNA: TGTGCCAGCAGTTTAAACAGGGGAAAACTGTTTTTT.

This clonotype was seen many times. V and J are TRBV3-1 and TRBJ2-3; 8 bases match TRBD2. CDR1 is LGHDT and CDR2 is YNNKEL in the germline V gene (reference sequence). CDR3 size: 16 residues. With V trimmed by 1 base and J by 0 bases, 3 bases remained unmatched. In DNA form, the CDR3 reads TGTGCCAGCAGCCAAGCCCCGGGGGGGAGCACAGATACGCAGTATTTT. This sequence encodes CASSQAPGGSTDTQYF.